The 15 T cell receptor beta chains below come from one sample, sequenced in a study of T cell changes during pregnancy in multiple sclerosis. Some clones are missing from TCRdb's copy, which holds only in-frame ones; the method was immunoSEQ multiplex PCR. The sample lists roughly 30,000 clones; 90% were seen once. The sequenced sample was CD8+ T cells from peripheral blood mononuclear cells, obtained in the second trimester of pregnancy. The origin of the receptors is a female donor with multiple sclerosis, enrolled in a pregnancy study.

This clone appeared once. The chain uses TRBV28 and TRBJ1-5; the match to TRBD1 covers 9 bases. From germline, CDR1 is MDHEN and CDR2 SYDVKM. The CDR3 has 16 amino acids. J was trimmed by 10 bases and V by 1 base; bases with no gene match: 11. CDR3 in DNA: TGTGCCAGCAGTTTATTTCCTCCGGACAGGGGTAAACCCCAGCATTTT. Translated, it gives CASSLFPPDRGKPQHF.

This rearrangement joins TRBV19 to TRBJ1-1; 12 nucleotides align to TRBD1. The J segment lost 5 bases and the V segment lost 5 bases, leaving 3 bases of the junction unmatched. Looked up from germline, CDR1 is LNHDA and CDR2 is SQIVND (reference sequence). The CDR3 runs 14 residues. DNA for the CDR3: TGTGCCAGTAGTCCGGGACAGGGGGCTACTGAAGCTTTCTTT. This codes for CASSPGQGATEAFF.

The gene calls are TRBV5-1 and TRBJ1-2; possibly TRBD1 for D (5 bases). Trimming took 0 bases from V and 4 from J, leaving 13 bases between them. Germline loops: CDR1 SGHRS, CDR2 YFSETQ. The CDR3 is 15 amino acids. CDR3 nucleotides: TGCGCCAGCAGCTTGGCCGGGGGGACTACCTATGGCTACACCTTC. The encoded protein is CASSLAGGTTYGYTF.

The V call is TRBV19, the J call TRBJ1-5, with a possible D match to TRBD1 (5 bases). Germline V gene data show CDR1 as LNHDA and CDR2 as SQIVND (reference sequence). Trimming shortened V by 9 bases and J by 7 bases, and 16 bases separated the two germline ends. This CDR3 is 13 amino acids long. DNA of the CDR3: TGTGCCAGCAGGGAAGGGTACGGCCAGCCCCAGCATTTT. It encodes CASREGYGQPQHF. Full variable domain (missing parts from reference TRBV19 and TRBJ1-5): DGGITQSPKYLFRKEGQNVTLSCEQNLNHDAMYWYRQDPGQGLRLIYYSQIVNDFQKGDIAEGYSVSREKKESFPLTVTSAQKNPTAFYLCASREGYGQPQHFGDGTRLSIL.

This clone was seen a single time. Compared with germline, one end of the junction differs, possibly owing to a read error. This rearrangement joins TRBV4-1 to TRBJ2-7, with TRBD2 identical over 7 bases. This CDR3 is 15 amino acids long. CDR1 and CDR2 from the germline V gene are MGHRA and YSYEKL. The CDR3 protein is CASSYLETSSHEQYF. The CDR3 DNA reads TGCGCCAGCAGCTACCTGGAGACTAGCTCCCACGAGCAGTACTTC.

The rearrangement links TRBV20-1 to TRBJ2-1; the D is unclear. V lost 3 bases and J lost 5, with 2 bases in between. Germline V gene sequence: CDR1 DFQATT, CDR2 SNEGSKA (reference sequence). CDR3 size: 10 residues. Here the CDR3 reads CSASNNEQFF. CDR3 sequence (DNA): TGCAGTGCTAGTAACAATGAGCAGTTCTTC.

V and J are TRBV7-9 and TRBJ2-7; D is possibly TRBD2 (5 bases). The ends were cut back, 3 bases at V and 10 bases at J, with 13 bases in the middle. Germline-derived CDR1 and CDR2 are SEHNR and FQNEAQ (reference sequence). The CDR3 contains 12 residues. CDR3 in DNA: TGTGCCAGCAGCTTCGGGATTTCCCACCAGTACTTC. Translating it yields CASSFGISHQYF.

This chain uses TRBV28 with TRBJ1-1; D is uncertain. Germline V gene data show CDR1 as MDHEN and CDR2 as SYDVKM. The germline V and J ends were trimmed by 6 bases and 2 bases, with 16 bases remaining between them. The CDR3 extends over 15 amino acids. The CDR3 coding sequence is TGTGCCAGCAGCCCTATTGGAGAGGGAAACACTGAAGCTTTCTTT. Translation: CASSPIGEGNTEAFF.

This sequence joins TRBV7-2 and TRBJ2-7, with D perhaps matching TRBD1 (6 bases). This CDR3 has 15 amino acids. Trimming stripped 5 bases from V and 4 bases from J, with 18 bases between. Germline assignment: CDR1 SGHTA and CDR2 FQGNSA. The CDR3: CASSLEQGVRYEQYF. CDR3 DNA sequence: TGTGCCAGCAGCCTGGAACAGGGTGTCAGGTACGAGCAGTACTTC.

Here the CDR3 DNA reads TGTGCCAGCAGCCAAGAAGCAGGGACAGCGATGGAGCAGTTCTTC. Protein: CASSQEAGTAMEQFF. The chain is built from TRBV14 and TRBJ2-1; 7 nucleotides line up with TRBD1. V shed 0 bases, J shed 10 bases, and the junction held 9 bases outside the gene matches. Germline CDR1 and CDR2: SGHDN and FVKESK. The CDR3 is 15 residues long. The full variable domain, in which reference TRBV14 and TRBJ2-1 provide the parts outside the CDR3, is EAGVTQFPSHSVIEKGQTVTLRCDPISGHDNLYWYRRVMGKEIKFLLHFVKESKQDESGMPNNRFLAERTGGTYSTLKVQPAELEDSGVYFCASSQEAGTAMEQFFGPGTRLTVL.

The V gene is TRBV5-5, the J gene TRBJ2-7; 9 nucleotides line up with TRBD2. From germline, CDR1 is SGHKS and CDR2 YYEKEE (reference sequence). This CDR3 contains 19 residues. Losses at the gene ends were 3 bases for V and 0 bases for J; bases not matched to a gene: 16. DNA of the CDR3: TGTGCCAGCAGCTCGGAGGGGGGATCGGGGCGGGAGGGCTCCTACGAGCAGTACTTC. This codes for CASSSEGGSGREGSYEQYF. The full variable domain, in which reference TRBV5-5 and TRBJ2-7 provide the parts outside the CDR3, is DAGVTQSPTHLIKTRGQQVTLRCSPISGHKSVSWYQQVLGQGPQFIFQYYEKEERGRGNFPDRFSARQFPNYSSELNVNALLLGDSALYLCASSSEGGSGREGSYEQYFGPGTRLTVT.

The genes are TRBV6-4 and TRBJ2-6; TRBD1 matches at 7 bases. The CDR3 covers 15 residues. Germline V gene data show CDR1 as MRHNA and CDR2 as SNTAGT. V trimming: 6 bases; J trimming: 2 bases; junction bases outside the gene matches: 4. The CDR3 region has the DNA TGTGCCAGCAGCGAACAGGGGACTGGGGCCAACGTCCTGACTTTC. This codes for CASSEQGTGANVLTF.

V is TRBV6-1 and J is TRBJ1-1, with a possible D match to TRBD1 (5 bases). V lost 10 bases and J lost 4, with 13 bases in between. This CDR3 has 12 residues. CDR1 and CDR2 (germline): MNHNS, SASEGT. CDR3 sequence: CATSGGVTEAFF. DNA for the CDR3: TGTGCCACGTCGGGAGGGGTCACTGAAGCTTTCTTT.

J is TRBJ2-5 and V is TRBV5-8; D is unresolved. The CDR3 has 15 residues. V was shortened by 0 bases and J by 1 base, with 10 bases between the two germline ends. Germline assignment: CDR1 SGHTS and CDR2 YDEGEE. CDR3 nucleotides: TGTGCCAGCAGCTTGGAAGCAGGTCTCCAAGAGACCCAGTACTTC. This codes for CASSLEAGLQETQYF.

V gene TRBV25-1 combines with J gene TRBJ2-5; D might be TRBD1 (5 bases). V was clipped by 6 bases and J by 2 bases, with 7 bases between them. Germline V gives CDR1 MGHDK, CDR2 SYGVNS. The CDR3 is 12 amino acids. The CDR3 DNA sequence: TGTGCCAGCAGGGCAGGGCAAGAGACCCAGTACTTC. Its translation is CASRAGQETQYF.